The rows below give T cell receptor beta chains drawn from one sample of a study of CD8+ T cells in alopecia areata. TCRdb keeps only in-frame clones here, not all; method: immunoSEQ multiplex PCR. The sample includes some 80,000 clones, approximately 72% of them seen just once. Sequencing used CD8+ T cells sorted from blood, obtained at week 24, from a patient treated with tofacitinib. These receptors all stem from a human donor with alopecia areata. Each CDR3 is given with its conserved first and last residue. A D gene is named only where the DNA matches it firmly. Only part of the rows carry a size: once, few, many, or a class if the clone is expanded.

D	size	J	V	CDR3	DNA
NA	NA	TRBJ1-6	TRBV7-9	CASSGWTERGTPWDSPLHF	TGTGCCAGCAGCGGGTGGACAGAGAGGGGCACCCCGTGGGATTCACCCCTCCACTTT
NA	NA	TRBJ1-1	TRBV7-9	CASSFDKNTEAFF	TGTGCCAGCAGCTTCGACAAAAACACTGAAGCTTTCTTT
NA	NA	TRBJ1-1	TRBV6-5	CASSYRRTNTEAFF	TGTGCCAGCAGTTACAGGCGAACGAACACTGAAGCTTTCTTT
NA	NA	TRBJ2-3	TRBV6-6	CASSSLTDTQYF	TGTGCCAGCAGTTCCCTAACAGATACGCAGTATTTT
NA	few	TRBJ2-2	TRBV5-6	CASILLGAGELFF	TGTGCCAGCATCCTCTTGGGGGCCGGGGAGCTGTTTTTT
TRBD2	few	TRBJ2-7	TRBV6-6	CASSDSGSAYEQYF	TGTGCCAGCAGTGACAGCGGGAGTGCCTACGAGCAGTACTTC
NA	NA	TRBJ2-5	TRBV29-1	CSVERVNEETQYF	TGCAGCGTCGAACGGGTAAATGAAGAGACCCAGTACTTC
TRBD1	NA	TRBJ1-3	TRBV7-9	CASSAQGGQGLNTIYF	TGTGCCAGCAGCGCACAAGGGGGACAGGGGCTTAACACCATATATTTT
NA	few	TRBJ1-1	TRBV5-1	CASSGNTEAFF	TGCGCCAGCAGCGGAAACACTGAAGCTTTCTTT
NA	NA	TRBJ2-7	TRBV11-2	CASSNGDSYEQYF	TGTGCCAGCAGCAACGGGGACTCCTACGAGCAGTACTTC
NA	NA	TRBJ2-1	TRBV6-5	CASSYSSSYNEQFF	TGTGCCAGCAGTTACTCCAGCTCCTACAATGAGCAGTTCTTC
NA	few	TRBJ1-5	TRBV27	CASSMDGSQPQHF	TGTGCCAGCAGTATGGACGGGAGCCAGCCCCAGCATTTT
NA	NA	TRBJ1-1	TRBV11-2	CASRTEQGVLLMNTEAFF	TGTGCCAGCAGAACTGAACAGGGCGTACTCCTTATGAACACTGAAGCTTTCTTT
NA	NA	TRBJ1-5	TRBV4-1	CASSPRDTGGGPTKQPQHF	TGCGCCAGCAGCCCCCGGGACACTGGGGGTGGCCCAACCAAACAGCCCCAGCATTTT
NA	NA	TRBJ2-6	TRBV7-9	CASSPMEGLYRSGANVLTF	TGTGCCAGCAGCCCTATGGAGGGGCTCTACCGCTCTGGGGCCAACGTCCTGACTTTC
NA	NA	TRBJ2-7	TRBV28	CASSFSGGYEQYF	TGTGCCAGCAGTTTCTCGGGTGGATACGAGCAGTACTTC
NA	NA	TRBJ2-7	TRBV28	CASSWGLYGSAYEQYF	TGTGCCAGCAGTTGGGGTTTGTACGGGAGTGCCTACGAGCAGTACTTC
NA	once	TRBJ1-5	TRBV27	CASSFPGQPQHF	TGTGCCAGCAGTTTCCCAGGTCAGCCCCAGCATTTT
NA	NA	TRBJ1-2	TRBV29-1	CSVVYGGFYGYTF	TGCAGCGTTGTCTACGGTGGCTTCTATGGCTACACCTTC
TRBD1	NA	TRBJ2-1	TRBV5-1	CASWHGTAVYNEQFF	TGCGCCAGCTGGCACGGGACAGCCGTCTACAATGAGCAGTTCTTC
TRBD2	few	TRBJ2-5	TRBV25-1	CASSELRGGRETQYF	TGTGCCAGCAGTGAATTACGGGGGGGCCGGGAGACCCAGTACTTC
TRBD1	NA	TRBJ2-3	TRBV5-1	CASSTWTGGLTDTQYF	TGCGCCAGCAGCACCTGGACAGGGGGCCTCACAGATACGCAGTATTTT
TRBD1	NA	TRBJ1-4	TRBV5-1	CASSNDRVQEKLFF	TGCGCCAGCAGCAACGACAGGGTACAGGAAAAACTGTTTTTT
TRBD2	NA	TRBJ2-2	TRBV30	CAWRPGLAGGTNTGELFF	TGTGCCTGGAGACCGGGACTAGCGGGAGGAACGAACACCGGGGAGCTGTTTTTT
NA	NA	TRBJ2-1	TRBV5-4	CASSSPGLGYNEQFF	TGTGCCAGCAGTTCACCGGGACTTGGATACAATGAGCAGTTCTTC
NA	NA	TRBJ1-2	TRBV10-3	CAISDTKLDSWGYTF	TGTGCCATCAGTGATACTAAATTGGACAGTTGGGGCTACACCTTC
NA	few	TRBJ1-2	TRBV10-3	CAISEGSSNYGYTF	TGTGCCATCAGTGAAGGTTCTTCTAACTATGGCTACACCTTC
NA	few	TRBJ2-7	TRBV4-3	CASSQARAGSEQYF	TGCGCCAGCAGCCAAGCTCGTGCAGGCTCCGAGCAGTACTTC
NA	once	TRBJ1-2	TRBV4-3	CASSPDGSYGYTF	TGCGCCAGCAGCCCGGACGGGAGCTATGGCTACACCTTC
TRBD1	once	TRBJ2-7	TRBV27	CASRAADRVSYEQYF	TGTGCCAGCAGGGCGGCGGACAGGGTTTCCTACGAGCAGTACTTC
NA	NA	TRBJ2-2	TRBV27	CASSDDPTSPTGELFF	TGTGCCAGCAGTGACGACCCGACTAGTCCCACCGGGGAGCTGTTTTTT
NA	NA	TRBJ1-5	TRBV7-6	CASSLVGEKEPQHF	TGTGCCAGCAGCTTAGTGGGGGAAAAGGAGCCCCAGCATTTT
TRBD1	NA	TRBJ1-1	TRBV9	CASSVGAGGMNTEAFF	TGTGCCAGCAGCGTAGGGGCAGGGGGCATGAACACTGAAGCTTTCTTT
TRBD1	NA	TRBJ2-5	TRBV11-2	CASSLDRGQPQYF	TGTGCCAGCAGCTTAGATAGGGGGCAACCCCAGTACTTC
NA	once	TRBJ1-1	TRBV29-1	CSVERRETHQGAFF	TGCAGCGTTGAAAGGAGGGAGACCCACCAGGGAGCTTTCTTT
NA	NA	TRBJ2-2	TRBV4-1	CASSQRQDTGELFF	TGCGCCAGCAGCCAACGGCAGGACACCGGGGAGCTGTTTTTT
NA	once	TRBJ2-2	TRBV28	CASSLLRTPGELFF	TGTGCCAGCAGTTTGCTGAGAACCCCCGGGGAGCTGTTTTTT
NA	once	TRBJ2-7	TRBV7-9	CASSPPGTPAYEQYF	TGTGCCAGCAGCCCCCCCGGGACGCCTGCCTACGAGCAGTACTTC
NA	NA	TRBJ2-7	TRBV2	CASRGGDRPNSYEQYF	TGTGCCAGCAGGGGAGGGGACAGGCCGAACTCCTACGAGCAGTACTTC
TRBD1	NA	TRBJ1-1	TRBV7-9	CASSVLMGQENTEAFF	TGTGCCAGCAGCGTACTTATGGGACAGGAGAACACTGAAGCTTTCTTT
NA	NA	TRBJ1-3	TRBV5-4	CASSTWTAGNTIYF	TGTGCCAGCAGTACGTGGACAGCTGGAAACACCATATATTTT
TRBD2	NA	TRBJ2-3	TRBV4-3	CASSDGLAGELSTDTQYF	TGCGCCAGCAGCGATGGACTAGCGGGAGAGCTTAGCACAGATACGCAGTATTTT
TRBD1	NA	TRBJ2-7	TRBV10-3	CAITKGGTGGSYEQYF	TGTGCCATCACCAAAGGGGGGACAGGTGGCTCCTACGAGCAGTACTTC
NA	NA	TRBJ1-5	TRBV27	CASRPGAGISNQPQHF	TGTGCCAGCAGACCTGGAGCGGGGATTAGCAATCAGCCCCAGCATTTT
NA	NA	TRBJ1-5	TRBV5-1	CASRGWFWQPQHF	TGCGCCAGCCGAGGGTGGTTTTGGCAGCCCCAGCATTTT
NA	NA	TRBJ1-2	TRBV7-3	CASSAEGYGTDPSGYTF	TGTGCCAGCAGCGCCGAGGGGTACGGGACCGATCCGTCTGGATACACCTTC
NA	NA	TRBJ1-5	TRBV27	CASSFLGGNQPQHF	TGTGCCAGCAGTTTTTTGGGCGGCAATCAGCCCCAGCATTTT
NA	NA	TRBJ2-2	TRBV7-9	CASSLAVGENTGELFF	TGTGCCAGCAGCTTAGCGGTCGGGGAAAACACCGGGGAGCTGTTTTTT
NA	few	TRBJ1-1	TRBV7-8	CASSRNGGNTEAFF	TGTGCCAGCAGCCGGAACGGGGGGAACACTGAAGCTTTCTTT
TRBD1	NA	TRBJ2-5	TRBV29-1	CSVEDRYQGAPKETQYF	TGCAGCGTTGAAGATCGGTATCAGGGGGCTCCTAAAGAGACCCAGTACTTC
NA	NA	TRBJ2-7	TRBV5-1	CASSLVPDEQYF	TGCGCCAGCAGCTTGGTTCCGGACGAGCAGTACTTC
TRBD2	medium-sized	TRBJ2-1	TRBV4-3	CASSQDSAGGPGNEQFF	TGCGCCAGCAGCCAAGACTCAGCGGGAGGGCCAGGGAATGAGCAGTTCTTC
NA	NA	TRBJ2-2	TRBV2	CASSDGYNTGELFF	TGTGCCAGCAGTGACGGCTATAACACCGGGGAGCTGTTTTTT
NA	NA	TRBJ2-1	TRBV30	CAWSPGRNEQFF	TGTGCCTGGAGTCCCGGACGAAATGAGCAGTTCTTC
NA	few	TRBJ1-5	TRBV29-1	CSVVFQGQPQHF	TGCAGCGTTGTGTTTCAGGGTCAGCCCCAGCATTTT
NA	NA	TRBJ2-3	TRBV27	CASSLETRSSSTDTQYF	TGTGCCAGCAGTTTAGAGACCAGATCCTCTAGCACAGATACGCAGTATTTT
NA	NA	TRBJ2-5	TRBV4-1	CASSQVNKGETQYF	TGCGCCAGCAGCCAAGTAAATAAGGGAGAGACCCAGTACTTC
NA	NA	TRBJ1-2	TRBV4-1	CASSQDRAGDYGYTF	TGCGCCAGCAGCCAAGATCGCGCAGGGGATTATGGCTACACCTTC
TRBD2	NA	TRBJ2-1	TRBV30	CAWGGLAVYNEQFF	TGTGCCTGGGGGGGACTAGCGGTGTACAATGAGCAGTTCTTC